This T cell receptor beta chain was sequenced in a study of shared clonotypes between healthy human individuals. V was clipped by 5 bases and J by 1 base, with 11 bases between them. The CDR3 length is 14 residues. CDR1 is LNHDA, CDR2 SQIVND, per germline (reference sequence). The repertoire was sequenced with immunoSEQ multiplex PCR; TCRdb's copy has only in-frame clones and lacks some. The data contain roughly 500,000 clones, almost 80% of them singletons. The material sequenced was PBMCs. The genes are TRBV19 and TRBJ1-1, with D hard to call. This TCR was sampled from a woman aged 40 to 50 in good health. Some clones in this sample may be carry-over from other donors' samples. The CDR3 coding sequence is TGTGCCAGTAGTGTTCCGGCGGGGAACACTGAAGCTTTCTTT. Translated: CASSVPAGNTEAFF.